The rows below give T cell receptor beta chains drawn from one sample of a study of cytomegalovirus exposure and HLA in healthy donors. Using immunoSEQ multiplex PCR, the repertoire was profiled, and TCRdb retains in-frame clones only, with some absent. The sample lists about 100,000 clones; about 81% were seen once. Input material: PBMCs. The source is a man over 45 in good health and CMV-seronegative. Both conserved end residues are part of each CDR3. A D gene is named only where the DNA matches it firmly. The listing skips clone size in some rows; elsewhere it reads once, few, many or a size class.

cdr3_aa cdr3_nt d_call j_call clone_size v_call
CASSYTPQSEQYF TGTGCCAGCAGCTATACTCCCCAATCCGAGCAGTACTTC - TRBJ2-7 - TRBV7-3
CAISEGTANYGYTF TGTGCCATCAGTGAGGGCACAGCTAACTATGGCTACACCTTC - TRBJ1-2 - TRBV10-3
CAWSRGGSEKLFF TGTGCCTGGAGTCGGGGTGGCAGTGAAAAACTGTTTTTT - TRBJ1-4 - TRBV30
CASSLESRGRQPQHF TGTGCCAGCTCACTGGAATCCAGGGGTCGGCAGCCCCAGCATTTT - TRBJ1-5 - TRBV18
CASSLAGTATNEKLFF TGTGCCAGCAGCTTAGCAGGGACAGCAACTAATGAAAAACTGTTTTTT TRBD1 TRBJ1-4 - TRBV7-2
CASSPVGTGDHEQYF TGCGCCAGCAGCCCTGTTGGGACAGGGGACCACGAGCAGTACTTC TRBD1 TRBJ2-7 - TRBV4-1
CAWRAGGYGYTF TGTGCCTGGAGGGCAGGGGGCTATGGCTACACCTTC TRBD1 TRBJ1-2 - TRBV30
CASSLNHRLNTEAFF TGTGCCAGCAGCTTAAACCACAGGTTGAACACTGAAGCTTTCTTT - TRBJ1-1 - TRBV11-2
CASSQEWATNYGYTF TGTGCCAGCAGCCAAGAATGGGCTACTAACTATGGCTACACCTTC - TRBJ1-2 - TRBV4-2
CASSREGQLNQPQHF TGTGCCAGCAGTCGGGAAGGGCAGCTGAATCAGCCCCAGCATTTT - TRBJ1-5 - TRBV2
CAWSVGVAGVGTGELFF TGTGCCTGGAGTGTAGGGGTAGCGGGAGTGGGCACCGGGGAGCTGTTTTTT TRBD2 TRBJ2-2 - TRBV30
CATSREVRAETQYF TGTGCCACCAGCAGAGAAGTCAGAGCGGAGACCCAGTACTTC - TRBJ2-5 once TRBV15
CSVPPRGGLSTDTQYF TGCAGCGTTCCCCCAAGGGGGGGCCTTAGCACAGATACGCAGTATTTT - TRBJ2-3 - TRBV29-1